This record looks at one T cell receptor (beta chain) sequence and its context. Its antigen remains unknown. Sequence at one end of the junction differs from germline and may be a read error. Each library started from roughly 15 ng of total RNA using the QIAseq Immune Repertoire TCR panel. From the reads, TCRdb called clonotypes with MiXCR, one entry per CDR3 protein. The sample holds under 650 distinct CDR3 sequences, roughly 7.3% seen once. The data belong to a study of circulating CD8 cells and anti-PD-1 response in melanoma. Study-level findings and limits: Diversity ranked highest in DNEG and lowest in TIGIT subsets. Tumor reactivity was tested by peptide assays on expanded sorted subsets. Most experiments lacked replicates.

Four subsets defined by PD-1 and/or TIGIT were sorted from live CD3+CD8+TCRalphabeta+ cells. Germline V gene sequence: CDR1 LGHDT, CDR2 YNNKEL (reference sequence). This CDR3 region has 15 residues. This chain joins TRBV3-1 and TRBJ2-2, with TRBD1 matching over 9 bases. The sequence derives from a human donor with melanoma. The starting material was CD8+ T cells from PBMCs, obtained at baseline or after one month of anti-PD-1 therapy (not recorded which). The CDR3 loop is CASLGQGINTGEPFF. In DNA, the CDR3 is TGTGCCAGCCTGGGACAGGGAATTAACACCGGGGAGCCGTTTTTT.